This T cell receptor (beta chain) is from a study of blood T cell repertoires in COVID-19. V gave up 4 bases and J gave up 2 bases; unmatched junction bases: 1. The CDR3 spans 14 residues. Germline loops: CDR1 LNHDA, CDR2 SQIVND (reference sequence). Profiling relied on immunoSEQ multiplex PCR, and the TCRdb table lists in-frame clones only, not all of them. This table has 200,000 to 250,000 clones, about 83% appearing once. This chain joins TRBV19 and TRBJ2-3, with 9 bases that match TRBD2. The receptor was isolated from a woman aged 50 to 60 with acute or convalescent COVID-19. Sequencing used peripheral blood. The CDR3, as DNA: TGTGCCAGTAGTAGCGGGAGGGCCACAGATACGCAGTATTTT. Residues: CASSSGRATDTQYF.